This T cell receptor (beta chain) was obtained from a study of cytomegalovirus exposure and HLA in healthy donors. The PCR employed 60 Vbeta primers together with 13 Jbeta primers. Generated by immunoSEQ multiplex PCR, the TCRdb table keeps only in-frame clones and is missing some. The sample has around 200,000 clones; roughly 72% are singletons. The study, taken as a whole, reports: The later analysis indicated that the majority of CMV-associated TCR beta chains appeared HLA-restricted. Rarity characterized most TCR sequences, yet some public TCRs appeared in many donors.

Concerning this clone: Its antigen is unknown.

V was clipped by 2 bases and J by 3 bases; unmatched bases: 12. The CDR3 has 18 amino acids. The V gene's germline CDR1 is SGHRS and CDR2 YFSETQ. The receptor was derived from a man aged 25 to 40 in good health and CMV-seronegative. The sample was PBMCs. V is TRBV5-1 and J is TRBJ2-2; 8 bases line up with TRBD1. The CDR3 loop is CASSFTPSGQGHTGELFF. The CDR3 DNA reads as TGCGCCAGCAGCTTCACCCCCTCCGGACAGGGACACACCGGGGAGCTGTTTTTT.